The next 13 T cell receptor beta chains were all read from a single sample in a study of early T cells in non-severe SARS-CoV-2 infection (dated by TCRdb to the early 2020s). Library generation was performed with 5' RACE. Sequencing used a NextSeq 500. Using fastp at Q25 and MiXCR, TCRdb reprocessed the public reads and kept productive beta chains. Rows with a matching CDR3 protein are joined into one entry that keeps the most common DNA and genes. Within this sample are more than 50,000 distinct CDR3 sequences, with roughly 13% of them counted one time only. Roughly 10% of the sample rests with the top ten. The sequenced sample was whole blood, obtained at baseline. These receptors were collected from an adult who was a healthcare worker with PCR-confirmed SARS-CoV-2 infection or an uninfected control (not recorded which).

This clonotype was observed many times. The CDR3 region has the DNA TGTGCCAGCAGCTCTGGAGGAGGGGAGATCTCAGATACGCAGTATTTT. Its protein product is CASSSGGGEISDTQYF. The genes are TRBV7-6 and TRBJ2-3; tentatively, D is TRBD2 (6 bases). V dropped 4 bases and J dropped 4 bases, with 18 bases sitting between them. The CDR3 is 16 amino acids. Germline loops: CDR1 SGHVS, CDR2 FNYEAQ.

This chain links TRBV9 with TRBJ2-7; a possible D gene is TRBD1 (6 bases). Germline V gene sequence: CDR1 SGDLS, CDR2 YYNGEE. CDR3 length: 14 amino acids. V was cut by 4 bases and J by 2 bases, with 13 bases left in between. CDR3 DNA sequence: TGTGCCAGCAGCATAGCACAGGGAGCCTACGAGCAGTACTTC. Protein: CASSIAQGAYEQYF. The full variable domain, in which reference TRBV9 and TRBJ2-7 provide the parts outside the CDR3, is DSGVTQTPKHLITATGQRVTLRCSPRSGDLSVYWYQQSLDQGLQFLIQYYNGEERAKGNILERFSAQQFPDLHSELNLSSLELGDSALYFCASSIAQGAYEQYFGPGTRLTVT.

This chain connects TRBV27 to TRBJ2-1; 12 bases align to TRBD2. This CDR3 region has 15 residues. The V gene end was trimmed by 6 bases and the J gene end by 3 bases; junction bases not matched to a gene: 3. Germline CDR1 is MNHEY and CDR2 is SMNVEV (reference sequence). CDR3 amino acids: CASRPGLAGYNEQFF. CDR3 coding DNA: TGTGCCAGCAGACCGGGACTAGCGGGCTACAATGAGCAGTTCTTC.

The rearrangement links TRBV3-1 to TRBJ2-1, with TRBD2 matching over 7 bases. V was clipped by 2 bases and J by 1 base; unmatched bases: 11. CDR1 and CDR2 from the germline V gene are LGHDT and YNNKEL (reference sequence). The CDR3 consists of 18 residues. CDR3 in DNA: TGTGCCAGCAGCCAACGTGCCGGGGCTAGCGGTTCCTACAATGAGCAGTTCTTC. Protein sequence: CASSQRAGASGSYNEQFF.

The J gene is TRBJ2-1, the V gene TRBV20-1; maybe TRBD2 (5 bases). Trimming pared 1 base from V and 10 bases from J, leaving 11 bases between. The CDR3 contains 12 residues. CDR1 DFQATT and CDR2 SNEGSKA come from the germline V gene (reference sequence). CDR3 amino acids: CSARGPSFEQFF. CDR3 bases: TGCAGTGCTAGAGGTCCTAGCTTCGAGCAGTTCTTC.

This clonotype was counted between two and nine times. The chain couples TRBV11-2 to TRBJ1-4, with 7 bases fitting TRBD1. The CDR3 sequence is 13 residues long. With V trimmed by 4 bases and J by 8 bases, 4 bases remained unmatched. CDR1 is SGHAT and CDR2 is FQNNGV in the germline V gene. DNA of the CDR3: TGTGCCAGCAGCTCAGACAGGGACGAAAAACTGTTTTTT. Translated, it gives CASSSDRDEKLFF.

This clonotype was recorded many times. The CDR3 reads CASSPLRDLHEQYF. CDR3 coding DNA: TGTGCCAGCAGCCCCCTCAGGGACCTCCACGAGCAGTACTTC. This sequence joins TRBV6-5 and TRBJ2-7; D is tentatively TRBD1 or TRBD2 (5 bases each). The V gene lost 6 bases and the J gene lost 5 bases, with 17 bases spanning the gap. The V gene's germline CDR1 is MNHEY and CDR2 SVGAGI. The CDR3 contains 14 residues.

This chain connects TRBV28 to TRBJ1-4; D ambiguous. CDR3 length: 14 amino acids. CDR1 and CDR2 from the germline V gene are MDHEN and SYDVKM. Trimming stripped 6 bases from V and 8 bases from J, with 16 bases between. The CDR3 bases are TGTGCCAGCAGCCCCCCCGGGTTTCGGGAAAAACTGTTTTTT. This gives the protein CASSPPGFREKLFF.

The chain carries TRBV7-8 and TRBJ1-4, with TRBD1 as a possible D gene (5 bases). The CDR3 is 14 residues long. With 5 bases removed from V and 8 bases from J, the gap between germline ends came to 15 bases. Per germline, CDR1 SGHVS and CDR2 FQNEAQ. CDR3 residues: CASSLPRGPEKLFF. CDR3 sequence (DNA): TGTGCCAGCAGCCTCCCGAGGGGACCAGAAAAACTGTTTTTT. The full variable domain, in which reference TRBV7-8 and TRBJ1-4 provide the parts outside the CDR3, is GAGVSQSPRYKVAKRGQDVALRCDPISGHVSLFWYQQALGQGPEFLTYFQNEAQLDKSGLPSDRFFAERPEGSVSTLKIQRTQQEDSAVYLCASSLPRGPEKLFFGSGTQLSVL.

V is TRBV10-2 and J is TRBJ1-2; D is perhaps TRBD1 (5 bases). In germline, CDR1 is WSHSY, CDR2 SAAADI. V was pared by 10 bases and J by 4 bases, with 10 bases between. The CDR3 consists of 11 residues. CDR3 bases: TGCGCCACTTTGGACATCTATGGCTACACCTTC. Its protein is CATLDIYGYTF.

This chain joins TRBV4-1 and TRBJ2-4, with 10 bases identical to TRBD1. The CDR3 sequence is 15 residues long. V dropped 4 bases and J dropped 6; count of bases not matched to a gene: 6. The V gene's germline CDR1 is MGHRA and CDR2 YSYEKL. The DNA for the CDR3 is TGCGCCAGCAGCCCGGGACAGGGGACGAGAAACATTCAGTACTTC. Protein product: CASSPGQGTRNIQYF.

This clonotype came up many times. The chain recombines TRBV29-1 with TRBJ2-2; D may be TRBD1 (5 bases). Germline lookup yields CDR1 SQVTM and CDR2 ANQGSEA. With 4 bases removed from V and 1 base from J, the gap between germline ends came to 7 bases. The CDR3 extends over 13 amino acids. The CDR3 is CSVVRGNTGELFF. The CDR3 region has the DNA TGCAGCGTTGTTAGGGGGAACACCGGGGAGCTGTTTTTT.

This clonotype was recorded once. V is TRBV29-1 and J is TRBJ2-1, with 8 nucleotides matching TRBD1. From germline, CDR1 is SQVTM and CDR2 ANQGSEA. The CDR3 length is 13 residues. The DNA of the CDR3 is TGCAGTTCGACAGGGGCGGGTTACAATGAGCAGTTCTTC. Translation: CSSTGAGYNEQFF.